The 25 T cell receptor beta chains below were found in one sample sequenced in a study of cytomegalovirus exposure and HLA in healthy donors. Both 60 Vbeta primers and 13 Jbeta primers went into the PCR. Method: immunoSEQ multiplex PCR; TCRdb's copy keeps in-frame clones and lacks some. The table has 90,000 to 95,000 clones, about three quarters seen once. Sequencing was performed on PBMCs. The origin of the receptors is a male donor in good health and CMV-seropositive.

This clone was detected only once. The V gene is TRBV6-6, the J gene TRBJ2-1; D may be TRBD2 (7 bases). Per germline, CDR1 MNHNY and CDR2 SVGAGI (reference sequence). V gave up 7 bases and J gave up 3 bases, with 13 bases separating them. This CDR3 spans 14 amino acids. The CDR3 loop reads CASKGRGGYNEQFF. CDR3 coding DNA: TGTGCCAGCAAGGGGAGGGGGGGCTACAATGAGCAGTTCTTC.

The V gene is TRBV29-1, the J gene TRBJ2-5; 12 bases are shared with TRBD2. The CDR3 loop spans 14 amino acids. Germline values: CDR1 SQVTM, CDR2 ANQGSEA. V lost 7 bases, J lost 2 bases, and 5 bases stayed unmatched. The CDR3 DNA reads TGCAGCGCGACTACTAGCGGGGGGCAAGAGACCCAGTACTTC. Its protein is CSATTSGGQETQYF.

CDR3 sequence: CASSLSGPTQNTGELFF. The DNA for the CDR3 is TGCGCCAGCAGCTTATCTGGGCCGACACAGAACACCGGGGAGCTGTTTTTT. The gene calls are TRBV5-1 and TRBJ2-2; D gene ambiguous. Germline CDR1 reads SGHRS; CDR2 reads YFSETQ. Trimming cost V 2 bases and J 1 base, with 15 bases left between them. CDR3 length equals 17 residues.

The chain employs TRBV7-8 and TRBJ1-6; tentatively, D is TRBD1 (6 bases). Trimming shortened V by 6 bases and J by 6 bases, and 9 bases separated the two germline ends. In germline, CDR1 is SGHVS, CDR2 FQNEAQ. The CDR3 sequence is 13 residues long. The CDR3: CASRSRGNSPLHF. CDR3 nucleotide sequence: TGTGCCAGCAGAAGCAGGGGTAATTCACCCCTCCACTTT.

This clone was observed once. CDR3 bases: TGTGCCAGCAGCAGATTGACAGGGTTCGGGGCCAACGTCCTGACTTTC. Translating it yields CASSRLTGFGANVLTF. The J gene is TRBJ2-6, the V gene TRBV21-1; TRBD1, the table's D call, lacks a check against the DNA. TRBV21-1 is recorded as a pseudogene. This CDR3 contains 16 residues.

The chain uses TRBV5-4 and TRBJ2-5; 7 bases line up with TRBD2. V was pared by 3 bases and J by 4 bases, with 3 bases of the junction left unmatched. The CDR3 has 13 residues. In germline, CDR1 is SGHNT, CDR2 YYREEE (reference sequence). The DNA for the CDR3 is TGTGCCAGCAGCTCACGACTAGCAGAGACCCAGTACTTC. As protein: CASSSRLAETQYF.

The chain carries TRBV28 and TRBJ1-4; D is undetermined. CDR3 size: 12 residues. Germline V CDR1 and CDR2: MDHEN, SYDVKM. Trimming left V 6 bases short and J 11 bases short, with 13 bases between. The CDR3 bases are TGTGCCAGCAGCCGAGACACCCTCAAACTGTTTTTT. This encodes CASSRDTLKLFF.

For the CDR3, the DNA is TGTGCCAGCAGCTTCGAGGGAGGACCCCTCCACTTT. Translation gives CASSFEGGPLHF. The chain recombines TRBV5-4 with TRBJ1-6; unclear D gene. Germline V lookup: CDR1 SGHNT, CDR2 YYREEE (reference sequence). Trimming removed 2 bases from V and 12 bases from J, with 9 bases in between. The CDR3 runs to 12 residues.

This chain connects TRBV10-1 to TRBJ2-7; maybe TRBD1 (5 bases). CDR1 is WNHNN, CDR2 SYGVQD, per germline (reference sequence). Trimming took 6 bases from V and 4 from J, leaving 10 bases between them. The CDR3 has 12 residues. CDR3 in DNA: TGCGCCAGCAGCAGGGTCTCTTACGAGCAGTACTTC. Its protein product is CASSRVSYEQYF.

The CDR3 is CASSLVSQGQPQHF. The CDR3 DNA reads TGTGCCAGCAGCTTAGTCAGTCAGGGGCAGCCCCAGCATTTT. This chain uses TRBV7-2 with TRBJ1-5, with D possibly being TRBD1 (6 bases). Germline lookup yields CDR1 SGHTA and CDR2 FQGNSA. Between the trimmed V and J ends, which lost 1 base and 7 bases, there was a span of 11 bases. The CDR3 spans 14 residues. The variable domain in full, with the rest retrieved from reference TRBV7-2 and TRBJ1-5, is GAGVSQSPSNKVTEKGKDVELRCDPISGHTALYWYRQSLGQGLEFLIYFQGNSAPDKSGLPSDRFSAERTGGSVSTLTIQRTQQEDSAVYLCASSLVSQGQPQHFGDGTRLSIL.

CDR3 DNA sequence: TGTGCCAGCAGTGGGCCAGCGGGAGGGCGCCTGGGACAAGAGACCCAGTACTTC. Translating it yields CASSGPAGGRLGQETQYF. This sequence joins TRBV5-6 and TRBJ2-5; 10 bases map to TRBD2. The V and J ends lost 5 bases and 2 bases, in that order; junction bases with no gene match: 15. Germline CDR1 is SGHDT and CDR2 is YYEEEE. The CDR3 runs to 18 residues.

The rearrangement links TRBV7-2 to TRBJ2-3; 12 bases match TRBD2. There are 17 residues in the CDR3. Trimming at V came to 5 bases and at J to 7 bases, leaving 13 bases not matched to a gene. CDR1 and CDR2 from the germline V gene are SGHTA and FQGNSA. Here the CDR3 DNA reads TGTGCCAGCAGCACCTCAGGCGCTAGCGGGGGGGCAAATACGCAGTATTTT. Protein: CASSTSGASGGANTQYF.

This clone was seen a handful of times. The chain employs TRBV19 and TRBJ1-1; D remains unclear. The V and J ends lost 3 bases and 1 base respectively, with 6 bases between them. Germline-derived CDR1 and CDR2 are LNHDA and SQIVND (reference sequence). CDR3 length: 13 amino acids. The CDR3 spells CASSISQNTEAFF. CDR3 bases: TGTGCCAGTAGTATTTCCCAGAACACTGAAGCTTTCTTT.

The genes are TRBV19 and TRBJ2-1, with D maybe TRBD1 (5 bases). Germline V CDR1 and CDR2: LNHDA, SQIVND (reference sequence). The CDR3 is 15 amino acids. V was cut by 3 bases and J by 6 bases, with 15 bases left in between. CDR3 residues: CASSMGLTPANEQFF. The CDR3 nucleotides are TGTGCCAGTAGTATGGGGCTGACCCCGGCCAATGAGCAGTTCTTC.

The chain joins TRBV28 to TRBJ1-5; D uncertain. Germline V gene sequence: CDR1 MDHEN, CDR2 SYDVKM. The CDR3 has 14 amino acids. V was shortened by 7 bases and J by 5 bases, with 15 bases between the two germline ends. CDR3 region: CASKGAGSHQPQHF. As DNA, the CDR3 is TGTGCCAGCAAAGGAGCGGGATCCCATCAGCCCCAGCATTTT. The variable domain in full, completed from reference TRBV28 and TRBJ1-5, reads DVKVTQSSRYLVKRTGEKVFLECVQDMDHENMFWYRQDPGLGLRLIYFSYDVKMKEKGDIPEGYSVSREKKERFSLILESASTNQTSMYLCASKGAGSHQPQHFGDGTRLSIL.

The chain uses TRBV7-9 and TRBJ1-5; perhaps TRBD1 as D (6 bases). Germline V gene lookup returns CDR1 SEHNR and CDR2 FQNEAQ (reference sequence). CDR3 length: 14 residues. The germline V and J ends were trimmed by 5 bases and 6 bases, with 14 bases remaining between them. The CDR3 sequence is CASSQGGVGQPQHF. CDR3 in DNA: TGTGCCAGCAGCCAAGGGGGGGTAGGTCAGCCCCAGCATTTT.

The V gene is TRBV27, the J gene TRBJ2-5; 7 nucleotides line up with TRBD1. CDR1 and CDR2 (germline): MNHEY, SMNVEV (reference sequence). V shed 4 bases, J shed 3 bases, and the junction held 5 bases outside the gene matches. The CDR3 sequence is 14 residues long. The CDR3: CASSSRTGEETQYF. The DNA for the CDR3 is TGTGCCAGCAGTTCCCGGACAGGAGAAGAGACCCAGTACTTC.

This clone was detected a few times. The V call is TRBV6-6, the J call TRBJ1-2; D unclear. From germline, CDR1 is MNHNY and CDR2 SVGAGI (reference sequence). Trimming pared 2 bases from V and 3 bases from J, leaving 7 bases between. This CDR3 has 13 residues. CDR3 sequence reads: CASSYEGHYGYTF. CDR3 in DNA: TGTGCCAGCAGTTACGAGGGCCACTATGGCTACACCTTC.

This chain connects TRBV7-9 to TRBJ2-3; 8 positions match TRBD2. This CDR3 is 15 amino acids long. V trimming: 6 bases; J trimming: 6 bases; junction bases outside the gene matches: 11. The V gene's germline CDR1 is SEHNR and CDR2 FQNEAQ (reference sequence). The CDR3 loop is CASRGSGILSDTQYF. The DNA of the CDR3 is TGTGCCAGCAGGGGTAGCGGGATCCTTTCGGATACGCAGTATTTT.

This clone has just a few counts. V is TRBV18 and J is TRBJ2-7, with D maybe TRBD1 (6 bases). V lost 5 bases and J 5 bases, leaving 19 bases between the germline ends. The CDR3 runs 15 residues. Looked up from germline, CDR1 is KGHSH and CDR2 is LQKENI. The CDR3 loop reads CASSYTGLGAHEQYF. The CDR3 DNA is TGTGCCAGCTCATACACAGGGCTGGGGGCCCACGAGCAGTACTTC.

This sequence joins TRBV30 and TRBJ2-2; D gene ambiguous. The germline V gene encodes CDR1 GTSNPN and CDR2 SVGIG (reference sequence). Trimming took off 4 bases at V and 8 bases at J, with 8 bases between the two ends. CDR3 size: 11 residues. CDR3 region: CAWTVGGELFF. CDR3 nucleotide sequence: TGTGCCTGGACCGTCGGGGGGGAGCTGTTTTTT.

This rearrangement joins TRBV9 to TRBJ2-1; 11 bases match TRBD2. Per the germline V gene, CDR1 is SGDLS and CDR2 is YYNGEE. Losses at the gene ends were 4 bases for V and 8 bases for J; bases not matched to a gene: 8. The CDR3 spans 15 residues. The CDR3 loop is CASSPLSGGGDEQFF. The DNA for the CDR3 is TGTGCCAGCAGCCCCCTTAGCGGGGGGGGCGATGAGCAGTTCTTC. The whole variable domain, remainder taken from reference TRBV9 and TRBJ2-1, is DSGVTQTPKHLITATGQRVTLRCSPRSGDLSVYWYQQSLDQGLQFLIQYYNGEERAKGNILERFSAQQFPDLHSELNLSSLELGDSALYFCASSPLSGGGDEQFFGPGTRLTVL.

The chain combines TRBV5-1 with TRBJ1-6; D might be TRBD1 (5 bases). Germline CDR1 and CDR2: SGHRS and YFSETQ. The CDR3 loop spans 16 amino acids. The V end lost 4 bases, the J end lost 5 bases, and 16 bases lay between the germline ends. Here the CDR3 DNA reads TGCGCCAGCAGCCTCTCGTTGGGACTGGATAATTCACCCCTCCACTTT. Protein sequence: CASSLSLGLDNSPLHF.

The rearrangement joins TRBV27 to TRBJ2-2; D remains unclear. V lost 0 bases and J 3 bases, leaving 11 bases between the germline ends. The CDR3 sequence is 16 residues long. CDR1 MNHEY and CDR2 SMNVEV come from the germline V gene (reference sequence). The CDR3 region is CASSLSTVYYTGELFF. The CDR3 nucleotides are TGTGCCAGCAGTTTATCCACAGTGTATTACACCGGGGAGCTGTTTTTT.

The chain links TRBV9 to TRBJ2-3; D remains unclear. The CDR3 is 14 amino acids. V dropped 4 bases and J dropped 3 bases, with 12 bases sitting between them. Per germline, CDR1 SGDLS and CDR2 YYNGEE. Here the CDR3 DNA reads TGTGCCAGCAGCTCCAGTGCCGGGACAGATACGCAGTATTTT. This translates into CASSSSAGTDTQYF.